The source of this TCR beta chain is a study of long-term antiretroviral therapy in people with HIV. V was pared by 2 bases and J by 8 bases, with 9 bases between. Germline-derived CDR1 and CDR2 are GTSNPN and SVGIG (reference sequence). CDR3 length: 11 residues. Version v3.0 of the immunoSEQ assay ran at survey level. The protocol was immunoSEQ multiplex PCR, while the TCRdb copy is restricted to in-frame clones and leaves out a portion. Of 35,000 to 40,000 clones listed, approximately 94% are singletons. Regarding this clone: As yet, its antigen is unknown.

The study, taken as a whole, reports: Post-ART samples showed increased diversity that remained below transplant donor control levels. Repertoire dominance by clones expanded before ART was seen at all time points. Information on adherence to ART, viral resistance or therapy changes was unavailable.

The clonotype was recovered from a woman aged 50 to 60 with HIV. The sequencing used unsorted PBMCs, collected 4.1 years after starting antiretroviral therapy. The chain joins TRBV30 to TRBJ1-1; D possibly corresponds to TRBD1 (6 bases). The CDR3 coding sequence is TGTGCCTGGAGTCCGGACAGAGAAGCTTTCTTT. The encoded protein is CAWSPDREAFF.